The 32 T cell receptor beta chains listed next were all sequenced from one sample in a study of regulatory T cells in long-lasting Graves disease. The authors built TCR beta libraries using iRepertoire HTBI primers and Arm-PCR of CDR3 regions. TCRdb re-derived calls from the multiplex PCR reads in MiXCR, one entry per CDR3 protein. The table lists roughly 420,000 distinct CDR3 sequences, about a sixth of them singletons. Indicated time point: newly diagnosed GD, antithyroid drugs for less than 3 months. PBMCs provided the RNA from which the TCR library was made. These data were also reused for a study on T cells in Graves' hyperthyroidism and ophthalmopathy.

The sequenced sample was peripheral blood mononuclear cells (PBMCs), obtained at new diagnosis, from a patient treated with antithyroid drugs. The receptors come from a woman between 18 and 29 years old with Graves disease.

This clonotype was detected ten times or more. This chain joins TRBV11-3 and TRBJ2-3; 16 nucleotides agree with TRBD2. The CDR3 loop spans 20 amino acids. Germline assignment: CDR1 SGHNT and CDR2 YENEEA. V dropped 6 bases and J dropped 1; count of bases not matched to a gene: 13. The DNA for the CDR3 is TGTGCCAGCAGTCGAAGGACCGGGACTAGCGGGAGGGCCGGCACAGATACGCAGTATTTT. This gives the protein CASSRRTGTSGRAGTDTQYF. The full variable domain, its missing parts supplied by reference TRBV11-3 and TRBJ2-3, is EAGVVQSPRYKIIEKKQPVAFWCNPISGHNTLYWYLQNLGQGPELLIRYENEEAVDDSQLPKDRFSAERLKGVDSTLKIQPAELGDSAVYLCASSRRTGTSGRAGTDTQYFGPGTRLTVL.

This clonotype was observed at least ten times. The chain has TRBV19 and TRBJ2-2; D ambiguous. Germline V gives CDR1 LNHDA, CDR2 SQIVND (reference sequence). Trimming removed 6 bases at V and 0 bases at J, with 8 bases between. The CDR3 contains 14 residues. This CDR3 is CASRWIPNTGELFF. The DNA of the CDR3 is TGTGCCAGTAGGTGGATACCGAACACCGGGGAGCTGTTTTTT.

This clonotype was counted at least ten times. The chain is built from TRBV20-1 and TRBJ2-3; D is perhaps TRBD1 (6 bases). Trimming stripped 5 bases from V and 0 bases from J, with 15 bases between. Per the germline V gene, CDR1 is DFQATT and CDR2 is SNEGSKA (reference sequence). The CDR3 is 15 amino acids. Here the CDR3 DNA reads TGCAGTGCTGCCGGGACACCAATTAGCACAGATACGCAGTATTTT. Encoded protein: CSAAGTPISTDTQYF.

At least ten counts were recorded for this clonotype. The rearrangement uses TRBV7-2 and TRBJ2-2; D tentatively fits TRBD1 or TRBD2 (5 bases each). V gave up 3 bases and J gave up 0 bases, with 17 bases separating them. Germline V gene data show CDR1 as SGHTA and CDR2 as FQGNSA. CDR3 length: 18 amino acids. CDR3 loop: CASSLLPSGASNTGELFF. In DNA form, the CDR3 reads TGTGCCAGCAGCTTGTTGCCCTCCGGGGCTTCGAACACCGGGGAGCTGTTTTTT.

V gene TRBV7-2 combines with J gene TRBJ1-5, with D hard to call. This CDR3 region has 16 residues. Trimming removed 1 base from V and 4 bases from J, with 14 bases in between. CDR1 SGHTA and CDR2 FQGNSA come from the germline V gene. The CDR3 loop reads CASSLELGRGNQPQHF. The DNA for the CDR3 is TGTGCCAGCAGCTTAGAGTTGGGGAGAGGTAATCAGCCCCAGCATTTT.

This sequence joins TRBV7-3 and TRBJ2-2, with a weak D call TRBD1 (5 bases). Germline assignment: CDR1 SGHTA and CDR2 FQGTGA. V was clipped by 2 bases and J by 2 bases, with 12 bases between them. The length of the CDR3 is 16 residues. In nucleotides, the CDR3 is TGTGCCAGCAGCTTACAGGGCAGCTCCAACACCGGGGAGCTGTTTTTT. As protein: CASSLQGSSNTGELFF.

This clonotype has a count of ten or more. DNA of the CDR3: TGTGCCTGGAGGGGCACAGGGACCTCCTACGAGCAGTACTTC. Its translation is CAWRGTGTSYEQYF. The V gene is TRBV30, the J gene TRBJ2-7, with D perhaps TRBD1 (6 bases). Germline V gives CDR1 GTSNPN, CDR2 SVGIG (reference sequence). This CDR3 is built from 14 residues. The V end lost 3 bases, the J end lost 0 bases, and 12 bases lay between the germline ends.

This clonotype has a count of ten or more. The chain links TRBV7-8 to TRBJ2-1; 11 nucleotides line up with TRBD2. J lost 2 bases, V lost 1 base, and 7 bases had no gene match. The CDR3 runs 18 residues. Germline V gene sequence: CDR1 SGHVS, CDR2 FQNEAQ. The CDR3 reads CASSLERISGRAYNEQFF. CDR3 DNA sequence: TGTGCCAGCAGCTTAGAAAGGATTAGCGGGAGGGCCTACAATGAGCAGTTCTTC.

This clonotype has just a few counts. The V and J genes are TRBV14 and TRBJ2-7; possible D gene TRBD2, 6 bases. Germline values: CDR1 SGHDN, CDR2 FVKESK. V was clipped by 0 bases and J by 5 bases, with 20 bases between them. The CDR3 has 17 residues. The chain's CDR3 is CASSQDVGGLFSDEQYF. The CDR3 nucleotides read TGTGCCAGCAGCCAAGATGTTGGAGGGCTATTCTCGGACGAGCAGTACTTC.

As for this clonotype: Being one base from a much bigger clone, this may be a read error. The V gene is TRBV28, the J gene TRBJ2-7, with 11 nucleotides matching TRBD2. Germline CDR1 is MDHEN and CDR2 is SYDVKM. The length of the CDR3 is 14 residues. In DNA, the CDR3 is TGTGCCAGCATCACAGGGACTAGCGGTTACGAGCGGTACTTC. Protein product: CASITGTSGYERYF. Full variable domain (missing parts from reference TRBV28 and TRBJ2-7): DVKVTQSSRYLVKRTGEKVFLECVQDMDHENMFWYRQDPGLGLRLIYFSYDVKMKEKGDIPEGYSVSREKKERFSLILESASTNQTSMYLCASITGTSGYERYFGPGTRLTVT.

A note on this clonotype: A much larger clone differs from this one at a single base, so this may be a read error. This chain joins TRBV24-1 and TRBJ2-3, with D unresolved. The J call may be in error: the DNA end matches TRBJ2-1 better. This CDR3 contains 15 residues. Germline CDR1 reads KGHDR; CDR2 reads SFDVKD. The CDR3 bases are TGTGCCACCAGTGATCAGCGCCCCGATCCCTACGAGCAGTTCTTC. This codes for CATSDQRPDPYEQFF.

As to this clonotype: A junction end diverges from the germline sequence, so it may reflect a read error. V gene TRBV4-3 combines with J gene TRBJ1-1; the D is unclear. The CDR3 extends over 13 amino acids. Germline V gene sequence: CDR1 LGHNA, CDR2 YSLEER. The CDR3, as DNA: TGCGCCAGCAGCCAAGGGCCTAACACTAAAGCTTTCTTT. Translation gives CASSQGPNTKAFF.

DNA of the CDR3: TGTGCCAGTAGTATGGTCCTAGCGAGGAGCTCCTACAATGAGCAGTTCTTC. Its translation: CASSMVLARSSYNEQFF. The V call is TRBV19, the J call TRBJ2-1; weak D call: TRBD2 (6 bases). The CDR3 spans 17 residues. Deletions cut 3 bases from V and 0 bases from J, with 15 bases between. Germline lookup yields CDR1 LNHDA and CDR2 SQIVND (reference sequence). Based on the CDR3 plus reference TRBV19 and TRBJ2-1, the full variable domain is DGGITQSPKYLFRKEGQNVTLSCEQNLNHDAMYWYRQDPGQGLRLIYYSQIVNDFQKGDIAEGYSVSREKKESFPLTVTSAQKNPTAFYLCASSMVLARSSYNEQFFGPGTRLTVL.

CDR3 region: CSAPAEILAGGYNEQFF. CDR3 bases: TGCAGTGCTCCCGCCGAAATACTAGCGGGAGGCTACAATGAGCAGTTCTTC. The rearrangement joins TRBV20-1 to TRBJ2-1; 12 bases agree with TRBD2. The CDR3 consists of 17 residues. Germline-derived CDR1 and CDR2 are DFQATT and SNEGSKA (reference sequence). V trimming: 5 bases; J trimming: 3 bases; junction bases outside the gene matches: 11.

This clonotype was found many times. The rearrangement uses TRBV30 and TRBJ2-3; 10 nucleotides match TRBD2. V was clipped by 3 bases and J by 4 bases; unmatched bases: 7. Germline V gene lookup returns CDR1 GTSNPN and CDR2 SVGIG (reference sequence). CDR3 length equals 15 residues. For the CDR3, the DNA is TGTGCCTGGAGAGTCCTAGCGGGAGCGCCAGATACGCAGTATTTT. It translates to CAWRVLAGAPDTQYF.

As concerns this clonotype: Given a much more abundant clone one base away, this may be a read error. The rearrangement joins TRBV18 to TRBJ1-2, with D maybe TRBD1 (5 bases). There are 15 residues in the CDR3. Germline assignment: CDR1 KGHSH and CDR2 LQKENI. V was trimmed by 1 base and J by 0 bases, leaving 9 bases between them. The CDR3 DNA reads TGTGCCAGCTCACCACTGGACAATACTAACTATGGCTACACCTTC. This translates into CASSPLDNTNYGYTF.

This clonotype came up a few times. The gene calls are TRBV19 and TRBJ2-1; 13 bases map to TRBD2. The CDR3 is 19 amino acids. V trimming: 3 bases; J trimming: 8 bases; junction bases outside the gene matches: 16. Germline loops: CDR1 LNHDA, CDR2 SQIVND (reference sequence). The CDR3 is CASSMTSGRNLFRVYEQFF. In nucleotides, the CDR3 is TGTGCCAGTAGTATGACTAGCGGGAGGAACCTTTTTCGGGTCTATGAGCAGTTCTTC.

This clonotype was observed at least ten times. The gene calls are TRBV30 and TRBJ1-5, with D unresolved. The length of the CDR3 is 12 residues. Germline V gene sequence: CDR1 GTSNPN, CDR2 SVGIG (reference sequence). Between the trimmed V and J ends, which lost 0 bases and 4 bases, there was a span of 4 bases. The CDR3 here is CAWSVRNQPQHF. The CDR3 bases are TGTGCCTGGAGTGTGAGGAATCAGCCCCAGCATTTT. Full variable domain (outside the CDR3, taken from reference TRBV30 and TRBJ1-5): SQTIHQWPATLVQPVGSPLSLECTVEGTSNPNLYWYRQAAGRGLQLLFYSVGIGQISSEVPQNLSASRPQDRQFILSSKKLLLSDSGFYLCAWSVRNQPQHFGDGTRLSIL.

This clonotype occurred many times. V is TRBV5-1 and J is TRBJ2-7, with D perhaps TRBD1 (6 bases). Germline CDR1 is SGHRS and CDR2 is YFSETQ. V was trimmed by 4 bases and J by 0 bases, leaving 11 bases between them. CDR3 size: 14 residues. The CDR3 nucleotides are TGCGCCAGCAGCCACAAAGGGGGCTCCTACGAGCAGTACTTC. It codes for CASSHKGGSYEQYF.

The chain couples TRBV12-5 to TRBJ2-3; D gene uncertain. Per germline, CDR1 LGHNT and CDR2 FRNRAP. The length of the CDR3 is 8 residues. CDR3 sequence reads: CATDTQYF. The CDR3 DNA sequence: TGTGCCACAGATACGCAGTATTTT.

In this sample, this clonotype turned up many times. The chain carries TRBV24-1 and TRBJ2-3, with TRBD2 identical over 13 bases. Germline V lookup: CDR1 KGHDR, CDR2 SFDVKD. Trimming took 3 bases from V and 4 from J; bases not matched to a gene: 9. The CDR3 spans 18 residues. CDR3 amino acids: CATSDPGLAGVFADTQYF. CDR3 DNA: TGTGCCACCAGTGATCCCGGACTAGCGGGAGTTTTTGCAGATACGCAGTATTTT.

This clonotype was counted at least ten times. The chain carries TRBV12-3 or TRBV12-4 and TRBJ2-1; TRBD1 might be the D (5 bases). Trimming removed 7 bases from V and 5 bases from J, with 15 bases in between. This CDR3 is built from 14 residues. The CDR3 region is CASMLTDGHNEQFF. Written as DNA, the CDR3 is TGTGCCAGCATGTTGACAGACGGACACAATGAGCAGTTCTTC.

Ten or more counts support this clonotype. The chain has TRBV2 and TRBJ2-3, with D possibly being TRBD2 (8 bases). From germline, CDR1 is SNHLY and CDR2 FYNNEI. V was pared by 6 bases and J by 0 bases, with 13 bases between. CDR3 length: 15 residues. For the CDR3, the DNA is TGTGCCAGCAGCGGGAGGGGACAGAGCACAGATACGCAGTATTTT. Its protein product is CASSGRGQSTDTQYF. The variable domain in full, completed from reference TRBV2 and TRBJ2-3, reads EPEVTQTPSHQVTQMGQEVILRCVPISNHLYFYWYRQILGQKVEFLVSFYNNEISEKSEIFDDQFSVERPDGSNFTLKIRSTKLEDSAMYFCASSGRGQSTDTQYFGPGTRLTVL.

This clonotype was seen only a few times. This sequence joins TRBV19 and TRBJ2-2; a possible D gene is TRBD1 (5 bases). This CDR3 spans 16 amino acids. V shed 4 bases and J shed 4 bases, with 16 bases lying between them. Germline lookup yields CDR1 LNHDA and CDR2 SQIVND (reference sequence). CDR3 residues: CASSNILQRGTGELFF. CDR3 nucleotide sequence: TGTGCCAGTAGTAACATACTCCAAAGGGGCACCGGGGAGCTGTTTTTT. Full variable domain (remainder filled in from reference TRBV19 and TRBJ2-2): DGGITQSPKYLFRKEGQNVTLSCEQNLNHDAMYWYRQDPGQGLRLIYYSQIVNDFQKGDIAEGYSVSREKKESFPLTVTSAQKNPTAFYLCASSNILQRGTGELFFGEGSRLTVL.

This clonotype was detected ten times or more. The genes are TRBV12-3 or TRBV12-4 and TRBJ1-1; D perhaps matches TRBD1 (6 bases). CDR3 size: 13 residues. V lost 3 bases, J lost 4 bases, and 9 bases lay in between. In DNA form, the CDR3 reads TGTGCCAGCAGTTTTGACAGGACCACTGAAGCTTTCTTT. Protein: CASSFDRTTEAFF.

This clonotype was counted many times. V is TRBV7-8 and J is TRBJ1-2; D is undetermined. CDR1 is SGHVS and CDR2 is FQNEAQ in the germline V gene. V was trimmed by 1 base and J by 3 bases, leaving 9 bases between them. The CDR3 covers 14 residues. CDR3 DNA sequence: TGTGCCAGCAGCTTAGATCGGGGATACTATGGCTACACCTTC. As protein: CASSLDRGYYGYTF. The variable domain in full, with the rest retrieved from reference TRBV7-8 and TRBJ1-2, is GAGVSQSPRYKVAKRGQDVALRCDPISGHVSLFWYQQALGQGPEFLTYFQNEAQLDKSGLPSDRFFAERPEGSVSTLKIQRTQQEDSAVYLCASSLDRGYYGYTFGSGTRLTVV.

The table lists this clonotype with many counts. This chain uses TRBV29-1 with TRBJ2-2, with D perhaps TRBD1 (5 bases). The CDR3 has 15 residues. V was clipped by 4 bases and J by 0 bases, with 12 bases between them. The V gene's germline CDR1 is SQVTM and CDR2 ANQGSEA. CDR3 sequence: CSVVLGLTNTGELFF. CDR3 DNA sequence: TGCAGCGTTGTCTTGGGGCTAACGAACACCGGGGAGCTGTTTTTT.

This clonotype was counted at least ten times. V usage is TRBV27 and J usage is TRBJ2-7, with a possible D match to TRBD2 (6 bases). Trimming took 1 base from V and 3 from J, leaving 13 bases between them. The CDR3 extends over 15 amino acids. Per the germline V gene, CDR1 is MNHEY and CDR2 is SMNVEV (reference sequence). The CDR3 DNA reads as TGTGCCAGCAGTTTATGGGGGGTGATAGGCTACGAGCAGTACTTC. Translated: CASSLWGVIGYEQYF.

This clonotype was seen many times. The chain has TRBV28 and TRBJ1-5; 9 bases fit TRBD1. Germline V CDR1 and CDR2: MDHEN, SYDVKM. Trimming cost V 7 bases and J 4 bases; bases outside gene matches: 8. The CDR3 is made up of 15 amino acids. The CDR3 loop is CASTLTGGGNQPQHF. CDR3 sequence (DNA): TGTGCCAGCACATTGACAGGGGGTGGGAATCAGCCCCAGCATTTT.

V and J are TRBV30 and TRBJ1-2; 8 bases fit TRBD1. V was clipped by 1 base and J by 2 bases; unmatched bases: 0. The CDR3 totals 13 residues. From germline, CDR1 is GTSNPN and CDR2 SVGIG (reference sequence). The CDR3, as DNA: TGTGCCTGGAGTGGGGACAGGAACTATGGCTACACCTTC. Its translation is CAWSGDRNYGYTF. Drawing the rest from reference TRBV30 and TRBJ1-2, the complete variable domain is SQTIHQWPATLVQPVGSPLSLECTVEGTSNPNLYWYRQAAGRGLQLLFYSVGIGQISSEVPQNLSASRPQDRQFILSSKKLLLSDSGFYLCAWSGDRNYGYTFGSGTRLTVV.

The CDR3: CASRGGRENQPQHF. CDR3 DNA sequence: TGCGCCAGCAGGGGGGGGAGGGAAAATCAGCCCCAGCATTTT. The chain is built from TRBV10-1 and TRBJ1-5, with D possibly TRBD1 on 5 matching bases. Trimming took off 6 bases at V and 4 bases at J, with 13 bases between the two ends. CDR1 is WNHNN, CDR2 SYGVQD, per germline (reference sequence). The CDR3 sequence is 14 residues long.

The genes are TRBV7-8 and TRBJ2-7, with 12 positions matching TRBD2. The CDR3 contains 16 residues. Germline V CDR1 and CDR2: SGHVS, FQNEAQ. The V segment lost 0 bases and the J segment 2 bases; nucleotides outside the gene matches: 2. CDR3 sequence: CASSLALAGGPYEQYF. CDR3 nucleotides: TGTGCCAGCAGCTTAGCGCTAGCGGGAGGGCCCTACGAGCAGTACTTC.